Sequencing of this T cell receptor (beta chain) was carried out in a study of a mutant IDH1 vaccine in newly diagnosed glioma. Study at large: The treated group averaged about 39 years old and was around 60% male, around 38% female. Most patients had radiochemotherapy with temozolomide before enrollment; others had one alone.

Stated time point: baseline, week 1 (first vaccination visit). Noted treatment: pre-vaccination baseline after standard-of-care therapy. Germline V gene sequence: CDR1 SGHDT, CDR2 YYEEEE. Between the trimmed V and J ends, which lost 4 bases and 5 bases, there was a span of 16 bases. The CDR3 is made up of 15 amino acids. The assay was immunoSEQ multiplex PCR, and TCRdb's table has in-frame clones only and misses some. Of tens of thousands of clones in the sample, more than 65% were seen once. The receptor's source is a man aged 35-49 years with glioma. Some clones in this sample may be carry-over from other donors' samples. The sample in question was PBMCs, obtained from a glioma patient treated with radiotherapy, temozolomide or both. The V gene is TRBV5-6, the J gene TRBJ2-1; D is perhaps TRBD2 (6 bases). The CDR3 sequence: CASSHRRTTHNEQFF. The CDR3 DNA reads as TGTGCCAGCAGCCACCGACGGACTACTCACAATGAGCAGTTCTTC.